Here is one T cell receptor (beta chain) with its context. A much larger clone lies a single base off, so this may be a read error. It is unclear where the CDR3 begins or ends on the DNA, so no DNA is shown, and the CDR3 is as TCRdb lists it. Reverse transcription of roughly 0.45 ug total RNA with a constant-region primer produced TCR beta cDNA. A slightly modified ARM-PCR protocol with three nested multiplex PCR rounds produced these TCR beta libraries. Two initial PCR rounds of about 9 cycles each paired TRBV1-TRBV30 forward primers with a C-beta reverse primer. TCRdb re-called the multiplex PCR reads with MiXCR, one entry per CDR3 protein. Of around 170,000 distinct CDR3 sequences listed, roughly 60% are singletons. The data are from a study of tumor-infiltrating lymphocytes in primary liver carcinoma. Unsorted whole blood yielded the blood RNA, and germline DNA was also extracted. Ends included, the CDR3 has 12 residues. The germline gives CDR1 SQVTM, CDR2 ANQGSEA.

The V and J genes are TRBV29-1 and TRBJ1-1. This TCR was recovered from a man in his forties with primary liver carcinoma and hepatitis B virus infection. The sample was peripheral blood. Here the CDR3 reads CSVGTGNTEDFF.